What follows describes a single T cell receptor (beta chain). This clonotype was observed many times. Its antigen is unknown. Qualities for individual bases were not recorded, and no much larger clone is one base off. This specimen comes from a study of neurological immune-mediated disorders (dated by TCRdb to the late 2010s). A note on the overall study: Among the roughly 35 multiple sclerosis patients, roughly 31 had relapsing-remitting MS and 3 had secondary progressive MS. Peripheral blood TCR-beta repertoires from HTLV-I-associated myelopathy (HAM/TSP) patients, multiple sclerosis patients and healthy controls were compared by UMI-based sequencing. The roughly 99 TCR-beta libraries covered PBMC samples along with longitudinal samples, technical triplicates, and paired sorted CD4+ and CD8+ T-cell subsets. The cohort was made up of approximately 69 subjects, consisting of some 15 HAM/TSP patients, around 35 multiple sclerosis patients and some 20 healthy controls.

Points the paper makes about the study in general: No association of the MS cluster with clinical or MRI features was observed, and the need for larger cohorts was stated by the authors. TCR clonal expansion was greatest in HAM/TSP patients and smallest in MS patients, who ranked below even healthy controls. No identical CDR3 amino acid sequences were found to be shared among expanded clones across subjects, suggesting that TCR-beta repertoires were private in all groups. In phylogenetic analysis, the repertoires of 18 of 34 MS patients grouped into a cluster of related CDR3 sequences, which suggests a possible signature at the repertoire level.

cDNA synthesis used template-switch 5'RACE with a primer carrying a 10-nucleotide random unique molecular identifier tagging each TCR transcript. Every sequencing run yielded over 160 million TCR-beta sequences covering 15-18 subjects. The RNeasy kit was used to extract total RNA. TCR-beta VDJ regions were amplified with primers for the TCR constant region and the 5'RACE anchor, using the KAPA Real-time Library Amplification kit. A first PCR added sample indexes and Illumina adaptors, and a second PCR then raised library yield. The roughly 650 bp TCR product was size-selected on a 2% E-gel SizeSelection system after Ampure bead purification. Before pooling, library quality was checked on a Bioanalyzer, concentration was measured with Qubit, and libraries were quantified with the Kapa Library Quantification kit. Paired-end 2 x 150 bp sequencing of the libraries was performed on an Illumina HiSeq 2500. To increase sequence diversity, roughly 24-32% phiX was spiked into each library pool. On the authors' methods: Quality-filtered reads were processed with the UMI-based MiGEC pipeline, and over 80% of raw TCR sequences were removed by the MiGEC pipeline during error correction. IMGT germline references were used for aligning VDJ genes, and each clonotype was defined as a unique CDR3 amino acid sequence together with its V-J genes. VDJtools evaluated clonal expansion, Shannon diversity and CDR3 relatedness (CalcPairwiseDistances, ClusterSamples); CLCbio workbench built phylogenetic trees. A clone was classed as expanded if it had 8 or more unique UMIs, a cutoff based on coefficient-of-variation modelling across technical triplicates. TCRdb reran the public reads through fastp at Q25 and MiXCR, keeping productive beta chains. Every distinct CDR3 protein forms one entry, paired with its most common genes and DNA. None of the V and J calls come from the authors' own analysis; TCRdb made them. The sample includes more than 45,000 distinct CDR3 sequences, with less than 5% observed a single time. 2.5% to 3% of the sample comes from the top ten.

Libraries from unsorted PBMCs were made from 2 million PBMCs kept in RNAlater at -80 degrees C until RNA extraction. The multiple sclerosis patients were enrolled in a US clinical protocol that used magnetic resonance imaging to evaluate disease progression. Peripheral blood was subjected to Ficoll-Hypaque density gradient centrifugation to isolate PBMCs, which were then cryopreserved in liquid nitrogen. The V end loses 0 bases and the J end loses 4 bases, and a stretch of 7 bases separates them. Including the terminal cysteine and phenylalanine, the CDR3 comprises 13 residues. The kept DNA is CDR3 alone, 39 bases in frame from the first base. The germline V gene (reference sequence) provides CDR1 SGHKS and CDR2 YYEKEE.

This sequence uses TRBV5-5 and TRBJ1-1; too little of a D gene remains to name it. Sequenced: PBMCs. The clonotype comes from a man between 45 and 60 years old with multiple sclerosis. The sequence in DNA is TGTGCCAGCAGCTTGGCCCGGCTCACTGAAGCTTTCTTT. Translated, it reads CASSLARLTEAFF.